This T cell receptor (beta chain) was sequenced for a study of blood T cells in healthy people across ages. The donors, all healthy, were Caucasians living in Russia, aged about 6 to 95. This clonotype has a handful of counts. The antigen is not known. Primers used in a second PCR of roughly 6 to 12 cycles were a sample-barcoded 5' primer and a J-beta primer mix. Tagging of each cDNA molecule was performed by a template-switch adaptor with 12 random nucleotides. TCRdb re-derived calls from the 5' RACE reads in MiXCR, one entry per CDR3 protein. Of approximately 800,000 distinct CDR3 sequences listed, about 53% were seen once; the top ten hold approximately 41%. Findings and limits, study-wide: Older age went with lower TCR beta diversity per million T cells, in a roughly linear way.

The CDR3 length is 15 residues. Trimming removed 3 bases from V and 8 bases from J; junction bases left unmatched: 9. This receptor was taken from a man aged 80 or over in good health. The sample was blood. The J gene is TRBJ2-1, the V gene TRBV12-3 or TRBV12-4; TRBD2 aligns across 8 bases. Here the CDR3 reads CASSFLSGSYYEQFF. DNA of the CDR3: TGTGCCAGCAGTTTTCTGAGCGGGAGTTATTATGAGCAGTTCTTC.